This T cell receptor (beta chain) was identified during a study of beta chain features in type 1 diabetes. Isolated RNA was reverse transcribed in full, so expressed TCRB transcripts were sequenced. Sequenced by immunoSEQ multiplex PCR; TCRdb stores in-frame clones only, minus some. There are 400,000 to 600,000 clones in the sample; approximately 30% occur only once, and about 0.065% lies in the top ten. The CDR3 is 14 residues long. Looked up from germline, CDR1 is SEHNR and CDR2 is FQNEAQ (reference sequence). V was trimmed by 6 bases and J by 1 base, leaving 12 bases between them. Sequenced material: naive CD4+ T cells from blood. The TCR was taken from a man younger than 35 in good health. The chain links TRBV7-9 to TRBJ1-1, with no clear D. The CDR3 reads CASRPPAENTEAFF. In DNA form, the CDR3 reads TGTGCCAGCAGGCCACCGGCCGAGAACACTGAAGCTTTCTTT.